Following are 20 T cell receptor beta chains from one sample sequenced in a study of blood T cells in healthy people across ages. Next came a second PCR, run for about 6 to 11 cycles, which used a sample-barcoded 5' primer along with a J-beta primer mix. TCRdb reprocessed the 5' RACE reads with MiXCR, giving one entry per CDR3 protein. The data hold roughly 1.9 million distinct CDR3 sequences, with around 42% observed a single time. Sequencing was performed on blood. Every receptor here comes from a human donor in good health.

This clonotype came up a few times. This CDR3 reads CASNQGVADEQYF. The DNA of the CDR3 is TGCGCCAGCAATCAGGGAGTTGCCGACGAGCAGTACTTC. This chain joins TRBV5-1 and TRBJ2-7; D assignment may be TRBD1 or TRBD2 (5 bases each). This CDR3 region has 13 residues. The V end lost 6 bases, the J end lost 5 bases, and 15 bases lay between the germline ends. CDR1 and CDR2 (germline): SGHRS, YFSETQ. Supplemented by reference TRBV5-1 and TRBJ2-7, the full variable domain reads KAGVTQTPRYLIKTRGQQVTLSCSPISGHRSVSWYQQTPGQGLQFLFEYFSETQRNKGNFPGRFSGRQFSNSRSEMNVSTLELGDSALYLCASNQGVADEQYFGPGTRLTVT.

This clonotype was counted at least ten times. This chain joins TRBV5-1 and TRBJ2-7, with 7 nucleotides matching TRBD2. Germline trimming cut 0 bases from V and 1 base from J; bases unmatched to any gene: 4. Germline CDR1 is SGHRS and CDR2 is YFSETQ. The CDR3 has 15 residues. The CDR3 coding sequence is TGCGCCAGCAGCTTGGTCTCTAGCGGATCCTACGAGCAGTACTTC. Translated, it gives CASSLVSSGSYEQYF.

The chain joins TRBV15 to TRBJ2-5; maybe TRBD2 (7 bases). V was trimmed by 7 bases and J by 3 bases, leaving 21 bases between them. Germline V gene sequence: CDR1 LNHNV, CDR2 YYDKDF (reference sequence). The CDR3 length is 16 residues. CDR3 region: CATKPEYTGREETQYF. In DNA form, the CDR3 reads TGTGCCACCAAACCAGAATATACAGGGAGGGAAGAGACCCAGTACTTC.

Here the CDR3 DNA reads TGCGCCAGCAACCAACAGGGTAGGCACGAGCAGTACTTC. Protein product: CASNQQGRHEQYF. This chain joins TRBV5-1 and TRBJ2-7, with D perhaps TRBD1 (6 bases). Germline CDR1 and CDR2: SGHRS and YFSETQ. The CDR3 has 13 residues. V was cut by 6 bases and J by 5 bases, with 15 bases left in between.

V gene TRBV20-1 combines with J gene TRBJ1-4; D is possibly TRBD1 (6 bases). V lost 4 bases to trimming and J lost 7 bases, with 16 bases between them. The length of the CDR3 is 14 residues. CDR1 and CDR2 from the germline V gene are DFQATT and SNEGSKA (reference sequence). DNA for the CDR3: TGCAGTGCTACAGGAATGGGGGCAAGTGAAAAACTGTTTTTT. Amino acid sequence: CSATGMGASEKLFF.

The V and J genes are TRBV3-1 and TRBJ1-5; D call uncertain. There are 15 residues in the CDR3. CDR1 is LGHDT and CDR2 is YNNKEL in the germline V gene (reference sequence). V was trimmed by 0 bases and J by 4 bases, leaving 10 bases between them. The CDR3 spells CASSQDPRTNQPQHF. Here the CDR3 DNA reads TGTGCCAGCAGCCAAGACCCCCGAACAAATCAGCCCCAGCATTTT.

The gene calls are TRBV4-3 and TRBJ2-3, with a tentative D call TRBD2 (5 bases). This CDR3 has 15 residues. Trimming took off 4 bases at V and 6 bases at J, with 17 bases between the two ends. Germline V gene data show CDR1 as LGHNA and CDR2 as YSLEER. The CDR3 bases are TGCGCCAGCAGCCCATCCGTACAGACTACGGATACGCAGTATTTT. Its translation is CASSPSVQTTDTQYF.

The rearrangement links TRBV28 to TRBJ2-5, with TRBD1 as a possible D gene (7 bases). The CDR3 is 18 residues long. V dropped 2 bases and J dropped 5 bases, with 24 bases sitting between them. Germline CDR1 reads MDHEN; CDR2 reads SYDVKM. This CDR3 is CASSLGGAQGQTWETQYF. The DNA for the CDR3 is TGTGCCAGCAGTTTAGGAGGGGCACAGGGGCAAACTTGGGAGACCCAGTACTTC.

This clonotype was observed a few times. V gene TRBV7-2 combines with J gene TRBJ2-5; the D is unclear. CDR1 SGHTA and CDR2 FQGNSA come from the germline V gene. The CDR3 covers 12 residues. Deletions cut 4 bases from V and 8 bases from J, with 11 bases between. The CDR3 here is CASSSPVGTQYF. The CDR3 DNA is TGTGCCAGCAGCTCCCCCGTAGGCACCCAGTACTTC.

CDR3 nucleotide sequence: TGCAGCGTTATCGCAGGGGGCCTCTATGGCTACACCTTC. It yields the protein CSVIAGGLYGYTF. The chain has TRBV29-1 and TRBJ1-2; TRBD1 matches at 8 bases. After removal of 5 bases from V and 4 bases from J, the junction contained 6 bases not matched to a gene. Germline CDR1 SQVTM, CDR2 ANQGSEA. CDR3 length equals 13 residues.

The sample holds a few counts of this clonotype. The rearrangement links TRBV11-2 to TRBJ2-3; the match to TRBD2 covers 13 bases. The CDR3 runs 17 residues. CDR1 is SGHAT, CDR2 FQNNGV, per germline. V was pared by 5 bases and J by 2 bases, with 7 bases of the junction left unmatched. The CDR3: CASSPRTSGGHTDTQYF. The CDR3 bases are TGTGCCAGCAGCCCCCGGACTAGCGGGGGACACACAGATACGCAGTATTTT. Drawing the rest from reference TRBV11-2 and TRBJ2-3, the complete variable domain is EAGVAQSPRYKIIEKRQSVAFWCNPISGHATLYWYQQILGQGPKLLIQFQNNGVVDDSQLPKDRFSAERLKGVDSTLKIQPAKLEDSAVYLCASSPRTSGGHTDTQYFGPGTRLTVL.

V gene TRBV7-3 combines with J gene TRBJ2-3; TRBD2 might be the D (7 bases). The length of the CDR3 is 16 residues. The germline CDR1 and CDR2 sequences are SGHTA and FQGTGA. V dropped 5 bases and J dropped 3 bases, with 18 bases sitting between them. CDR3 bases: TGTGCCAGCAGCGCTCGCCTCAGGGGAGGGACAGATACGCAGTATTTT. Protein sequence: CASSARLRGGTDTQYF.

J is TRBJ1-4 and V is TRBV12-3 or TRBV12-4; D unresolved. V gave up 7 bases and J gave up 5 bases, with 11 bases separating them. The CDR3 consists of 13 residues. The CDR3 spells CASTVNANEKLFF. The CDR3 DNA follows: TGTGCCAGCACTGTCAATGCGAATGAAAAACTGTTTTTT.

This clonotype was found a few times. The genes are TRBV20-1 and TRBJ2-7; 12 nucleotides align to TRBD2. The germline CDR1 and CDR2 sequences are DFQATT and SNEGSKA (reference sequence). The CDR3 spans 15 residues. V shed 5 bases, J shed 2 bases, and the junction held 7 bases outside the gene matches. CDR3 sequence: CSARTSGAVAYEQYF. In DNA form, the CDR3 reads TGCAGTGCTCGGACTAGCGGGGCGGTCGCCTACGAGCAGTACTTC.

This clonotype was seen a handful of times. The chain is built from TRBV24-1 and TRBJ2-1, with 8 bases that match TRBD1. Germline V gene data show CDR1 as KGHDR and CDR2 as SFDVKD. V lost 3 bases and J lost 1; bases outside the gene matches: 4. This CDR3 comprises 16 residues. The DNA of the CDR3 is TGTGCCACCAGTGATCAGGGGGCGAATTCCTACAATGAGCAGTTCTTC. Its protein is CATSDQGANSYNEQFF.

This rearrangement joins TRBV4-1 to TRBJ2-3; no definite D call. From germline, CDR1 is MGHRA and CDR2 YSYEKL. Trimming took 1 base from V and 10 from J, leaving 6 bases between them. The CDR3 is 11 amino acids. The CDR3 DNA follows: TGCGCCAGCAGCCAAGGATTGGCGCAGTATTTT. Translating gives CASSQGLAQYF.

The J gene is TRBJ2-3, the V gene TRBV29-1; D is unresolved. V gave up 8 bases and J gave up 1 base, with 16 bases separating them. Per germline, CDR1 SQVTM and CDR2 ANQGSEA. The CDR3 spans 14 residues. CDR3 bases: TGCAGCACTGGTTGGGGTCTGGGCACAGATACGCAGTATTTT. Protein sequence: CSTGWGLGTDTQYF.

The V and J genes are TRBV24-1 and TRBJ2-1; 7 bases are shared with TRBD2. Germline-derived CDR1 and CDR2 are KGHDR and SFDVKD. The CDR3 has 13 residues. The V segment lost 8 bases and the J segment 7 bases; nucleotides outside the gene matches: 7. This chain's CDR3 is CATTAGRGNEQFF. In DNA, the CDR3 is TGTGCCACCACAGCGGGGAGAGGGAATGAGCAGTTCTTC.

The chain is built from TRBV2 and TRBJ1-4; no definite D call. The CDR3 covers 15 residues. Trimming removed 2 bases from V and 4 bases from J, with 11 bases in between. Germline lookup yields CDR1 SNHLY and CDR2 FYNNEI. The CDR3 protein is CASSEYGYGNEKLFF. The DNA of the CDR3 is TGTGCCAGCAGTGAATATGGGTATGGTAATGAAAAACTGTTTTTT.

CDR3 protein: CASSHTMGLAGEQYF. Here the CDR3 DNA reads TGTGCCAGCAGTCACACTATGGGACTGGCGGGCGAGCAGTACTTC. The chain uses TRBV6-6 and TRBJ2-5, with D possibly TRBD2 on 6 matching bases. The J call is in doubt because the DNA end fits TRBJ2-7 better. The V gene's germline CDR1 is MNHNY and CDR2 SVGAGI (reference sequence). This CDR3 is built from 15 residues.